A selection of T cell receptor beta chains follows, all from one sample in a study of blood T cell repertoires in COVID-19. Profiled with immunoSEQ multiplex PCR; TCRdb holds only in-frame clones, not every one. This table has approximately 300,000 clones, 85% to 90% appearing once. Sequencing was performed on PBMCs or T cells enriched from blood (not recorded which). These receptors all stem from a woman between 18 and 29 years old with acute COVID-19. CDR3s include the opening cysteine and the closing phenylalanine or tryptophan. Each record gives: CDR3 protein, CDR3 DNA, V gene, J gene, clone size, D gene. D genes are given only for firm matches. Clone size is stated in some rows and not others, as once, few, many or a class when expanded.

cdr3_aa: CASSETGGYTEAFF
cdr3_nt: TGTGCCAGCAGTGAAACAGGGGGGTACACTGAAGCTTTCTTT
v_call: TRBV6-1
j_call: TRBJ1-1
clone_size: .
d_call: TRBD1

cdr3_aa: CASSQAGNPSNTYNEQFF
cdr3_nt: TGTGCCAGCAGCCAAGCAGGGAATCCCTCAAACACCTACAATGAGCAGTTCTTC
v_call: TRBV3-1/TRBV3-2
j_call: TRBJ2-1
clone_size: .
d_call: .

cdr3_aa: CSVRTRRGYNEQFF
cdr3_nt: TGCAGCGTCCGGACCCGGCGGGGGTACAATGAGCAGTTCTTC
v_call: TRBV29-1
j_call: TRBJ2-1
clone_size: .
d_call: TRBD2

cdr3_aa: CASSRGGNQPQHF
cdr3_nt: TGTGCCAGCAGCCGCGGGGGGAATCAGCCCCAGCATTTT
v_call: TRBV28
j_call: TRBJ1-5
clone_size: .
d_call: .

cdr3_aa: CAWDRGNTEAFF
cdr3_nt: TGTGCCTGGGACAGGGGGAACACTGAAGCTTTCTTT
v_call: TRBV30
j_call: TRBJ1-1
clone_size: .
d_call: TRBD1

cdr3_aa: CAWSAGSGITGELFF
cdr3_nt: TGTGCCTGGAGTGCTGGTAGCGGGATCACCGGGGAGCTGTTTTTT
v_call: TRBV30
j_call: TRBJ2-2
clone_size: once
d_call: TRBD2

cdr3_aa: CSARVREKLFF
cdr3_nt: TGCAGTGCTAGAGTCAGAGAAAAACTGTTTTTT
v_call: TRBV20-1
j_call: TRBJ1-4
clone_size: .
d_call: .

cdr3_aa: CASSQGQDYGYTF
cdr3_nt: TGTGCCAGCAGCCAAGGACAGGACTATGGCTACACCTTC
v_call: TRBV3-1/TRBV3-2
j_call: TRBJ1-2
clone_size: .
d_call: .

cdr3_aa: CASSPRQWGVSYEQYF
cdr3_nt: TGTGCCAGCAGCCCTAGACAGTGGGGTGTCTCCTACGAGCAGTACTTC
v_call: TRBV5-5
j_call: TRBJ2-7
clone_size: .
d_call: .

cdr3_aa: CASILGQRLNTEAFF
cdr3_nt: TGTGCCAGCATCCTGGGGCAGCGACTGAACACTGAAGCTTTCTTT
v_call: TRBV28
j_call: TRBJ1-1
clone_size: .
d_call: .

cdr3_aa: CASSLQTATYSNQPQHF
cdr3_nt: TGTGCCAGCAGCTTGCAGACAGCAACTTATAGCAATCAGCCCCAGCATTTT
v_call: TRBV5-8
j_call: TRBJ1-5
clone_size: once
d_call: .

cdr3_aa: CASSSNSGRLRNEQFF
cdr3_nt: TGCGCCAGCAGCTCGAATAGCGGGAGACTTAGAAATGAGCAGTTCTTC
v_call: TRBV5-1
j_call: TRBJ2-1
clone_size: .
d_call: TRBD2

cdr3_aa: CATSRTGSGNTIYF
cdr3_nt: TGTGCCACCAGCAGAACGGGGTCCGGAAACACCATATATTTT
v_call: TRBV15
j_call: TRBJ1-3
clone_size: .
d_call: .

cdr3_aa: CASSIGAGVMVTEAFF
cdr3_nt: TGTGCCAGTAGTATAGGTGCAGGGGTTATGGTCACTGAAGCTTTCTTT
v_call: TRBV19
j_call: TRBJ1-1
clone_size: .
d_call: .

cdr3_aa: CASSVGVVQGRETQYF
cdr3_nt: TGTGCCAGCAGCGTAGGGGTAGTACAGGGTAGAGAGACCCAGTACTTC
v_call: TRBV9
j_call: TRBJ2-5
clone_size: .
d_call: .

cdr3_aa: CASSARGDPPFFGTEAFF
cdr3_nt: TGTGCCAGCAGCGCACGGGGAGACCCTCCATTCTTTGGCACTGAAGCTTTCTTT
v_call: TRBV9
j_call: TRBJ1-1
clone_size: .
d_call: .

cdr3_aa: CASSPDGDYGYTF
cdr3_nt: TGTGCCAGCTCACCGGACGGGGATTATGGCTACACCTTC
v_call: TRBV18
j_call: TRBJ1-2
clone_size: few
d_call: .

cdr3_aa: CASSFPQGEVEYF
cdr3_nt: TGTGCCAGCAGTTTCCCACAGGGGGAGGTAGAGTACTTC
v_call: TRBV27
j_call: TRBJ2-7
clone_size: .
d_call: TRBD1

cdr3_aa: CASSDGTGGEKLFF
cdr3_nt: TGTGCCAGCAGCGACGGGACAGGAGGAGAAAAACTGTTTTTT
v_call: TRBV9
j_call: TRBJ1-4
clone_size: .
d_call: TRBD1

cdr3_aa: CASSRMGVETEAFF
cdr3_nt: TGTGCCAGCAGTCGGATGGGAGTCGAAACTGAAGCTTTCTTT
v_call: TRBV25-1
j_call: TRBJ1-1
clone_size: .
d_call: .

cdr3_aa: CASSPRTADYEKLFF
cdr3_nt: TGTGCCAGCAGCCCCCGGACAGCCGATTATGAAAAACTGTTTTTT
v_call: TRBV7-9
j_call: TRBJ1-4
clone_size: .
d_call: .

cdr3_aa: CASSLGQGNTEAFF
cdr3_nt: TGTGCCAGCAGCTTGGGACAGGGGAACACTGAAGCTTTCTTT
v_call: TRBV11-2
j_call: TRBJ1-1
clone_size: once
d_call: TRBD1

cdr3_aa: CASSNLRGIRRYYGYTF
cdr3_nt: TGTGCCAGTAGTAACCTCAGGGGGATCAGACGTTACTATGGCTACACCTTC
v_call: TRBV19
j_call: TRBJ1-2
clone_size: .
d_call: TRBD1

cdr3_aa: CSVSPGGLWTTEAFF
cdr3_nt: TGCAGCGTTTCGCCCGGGGGGTTATGGACCACTGAAGCTTTCTTT
v_call: TRBV29-1
j_call: TRBJ1-1
clone_size: .
d_call: .

cdr3_aa: CASPPTGATGEQFF
cdr3_nt: TGTGCCAGCCCCCCGACAGGGGCTACGGGTGAGCAGTTCTTC
v_call: TRBV21-1
j_call: TRBJ2-1
clone_size: .
d_call: .

cdr3_aa: CASRFEGGTDTQYF
cdr3_nt: TGTGCCAGCCGGTTTGAGGGGGGCACAGATACGCAGTATTTT
v_call: TRBV19
j_call: TRBJ2-3
clone_size: once
d_call: .

cdr3_aa: CASSPRDSSNSPLHF
cdr3_nt: TGTGCCAGCTCACCCCGGGACAGCAGTAATTCACCCCTCCACTTT
v_call: TRBV18
j_call: TRBJ1-6
clone_size: few
d_call: TRBD1

cdr3_aa: CASSLGGYQPQHF
cdr3_nt: TGTGCCAGCAGTTTGGGGGGGTACCAGCCCCAGCATTTT
v_call: TRBV12-3/TRBV12-4
j_call: TRBJ1-5
clone_size: .
d_call: .

cdr3_aa: CASRLRNYNEQFF
cdr3_nt: TGTGCCAGCAGACTACGAAATTACAATGAGCAGTTCTTC
v_call: TRBV12-3/TRBV12-4
j_call: TRBJ2-1
clone_size: few
d_call: .

cdr3_aa: CASSLVGPGEAFF
cdr3_nt: TGTGCCAGCAGTTTAGTGGGGCCAGGGGAAGCTTTCTTT
v_call: TRBV12-3/TRBV12-4
j_call: TRBJ1-1
clone_size: .
d_call: .

cdr3_aa: CSVRTGEETQYF
cdr3_nt: TGCAGCGTTCGTACAGGAGAAGAGACCCAGTACTTC
v_call: TRBV29-1
j_call: TRBJ2-5
clone_size: .
d_call: .

cdr3_aa: CASLLTGDTEAFF
cdr3_nt: TGTGCCAGCCTATTAACGGGGGACACTGAAGCTTTCTTT
v_call: TRBV6-5
j_call: TRBJ1-1
clone_size: once
d_call: .

cdr3_aa: CASSSGQQENSPLHF
cdr3_nt: TGTGCCAGCAGCTCGGGACAACAAGAAAATTCACCCCTCCACTTT
v_call: TRBV11-2
j_call: TRBJ1-6
clone_size: .
d_call: .

cdr3_aa: CASRPGGQGGTEAFF
cdr3_nt: TGTGCCAGCCGGCCGGGGGGACAGGGTGGCACTGAAGCTTTCTTT
v_call: TRBV28
j_call: TRBJ1-1
clone_size: .
d_call: TRBD1

cdr3_aa: CASSLEQGNQPQHF
cdr3_nt: TGTGCCAGCAGCTTAGAACAGGGCAATCAGCCCCAGCATTTT
v_call: TRBV7-6
j_call: TRBJ1-5
clone_size: .
d_call: .

cdr3_aa: CATSEPTTNYGYTF
cdr3_nt: TGTGCCACCAGTGAACCAACTACTAACTATGGCTACACCTTC
v_call: TRBV24-1
j_call: TRBJ1-2
clone_size: .
d_call: .